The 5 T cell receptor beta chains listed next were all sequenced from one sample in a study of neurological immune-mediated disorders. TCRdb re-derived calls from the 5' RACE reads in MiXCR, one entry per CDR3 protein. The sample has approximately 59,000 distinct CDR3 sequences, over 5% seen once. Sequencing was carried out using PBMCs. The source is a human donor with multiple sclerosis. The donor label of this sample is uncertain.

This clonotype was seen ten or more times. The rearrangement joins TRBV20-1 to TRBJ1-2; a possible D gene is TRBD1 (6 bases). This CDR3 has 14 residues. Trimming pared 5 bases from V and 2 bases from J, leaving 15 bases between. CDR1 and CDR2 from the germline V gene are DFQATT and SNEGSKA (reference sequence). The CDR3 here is CSADTGSENYGYTF. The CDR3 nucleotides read TGCAGTGCTGATACAGGGAGTGAAAACTATGGCTACACCTTC.

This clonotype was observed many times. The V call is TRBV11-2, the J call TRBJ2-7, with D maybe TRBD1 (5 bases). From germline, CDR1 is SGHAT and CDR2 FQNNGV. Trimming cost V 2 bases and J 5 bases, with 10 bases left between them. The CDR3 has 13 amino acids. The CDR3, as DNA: TGTGCCAGCAGCTTACAGGGTTACAACGAGCAGTACTTC. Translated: CASSLQGYNEQYF.

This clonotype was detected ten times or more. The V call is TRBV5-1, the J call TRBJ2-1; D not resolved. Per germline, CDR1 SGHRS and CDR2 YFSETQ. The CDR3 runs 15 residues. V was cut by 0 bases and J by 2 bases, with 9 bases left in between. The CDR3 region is CASSLEGGAYNEQFF. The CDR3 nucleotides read TGCGCCAGCAGCTTGGAGGGTGGGGCCTACAATGAGCAGTTCTTC.

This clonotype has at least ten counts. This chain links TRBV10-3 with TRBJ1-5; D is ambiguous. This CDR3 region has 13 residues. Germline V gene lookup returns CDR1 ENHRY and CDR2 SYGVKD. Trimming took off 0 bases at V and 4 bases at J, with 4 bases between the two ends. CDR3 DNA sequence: TGTGCCATCAGTGAGTCAGAGAATCAGCCCCAGCATTTT. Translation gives CAISESENQPQHF.

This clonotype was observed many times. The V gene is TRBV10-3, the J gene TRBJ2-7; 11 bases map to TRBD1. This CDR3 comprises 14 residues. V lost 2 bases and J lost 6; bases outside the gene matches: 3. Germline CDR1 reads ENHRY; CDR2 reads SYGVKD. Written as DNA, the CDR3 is TGTGCCATCAGTGAGGGACAGGGGGCGAGCGAGCAGTACTTC. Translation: CAISEGQGASEQYF.